Listed below are T cell receptor beta chains from one sample, sequenced in a study of cytomegalovirus exposure and HLA in healthy donors. Generated by immunoSEQ multiplex PCR, the TCRdb table keeps only in-frame clones and is missing some. The sample has about 110,000 clones; around 64% are singletons. The sequencing input was PBMCs. Receptors were obtained from a man under 40 in good health and CMV-seropositive. Each CDR3 is given without its conserved first and last residue. A row's size may be missing; if present it is once, few, many or a size class.

cdr3_aa	j_call	v_call	clone_size
ASSGYNGGLPESSYNEQF	TRBJ2-1	TRBV4-3	-
ASRQDRGDSPLH	TRBJ1-6	TRBV11-1	many
ASSLQVNYGYT	TRBJ1-2	TRBV6-5	-
AFLRGAKTEAF	TRBJ1-1	TRBV30	few
ASSTIASQYNEQF	TRBJ2-1	TRBV19	-
ASSRDRPPYEQY	TRBJ2-7	TRBV6-5	-
ASSPGQESSYEQY	TRBJ2-7	TRBV18	-
ASSYLGTGGDGYT	TRBJ1-2	TRBV9	-
ANQDRGGSSYEQY	TRBJ2-7	TRBV5-6	-
ASSLLLGLNTGELF	TRBJ2-2	TRBV7-8	-
ASRWGQGAYEQY	TRBJ2-7	TRBV5-6	few
ASSREGASTDTQY	TRBJ2-3	TRBV5-1	-
ASSLRGDIQETQY	TRBJ2-5	TRBV7-2	few
AIHGNTGELF	TRBJ2-2	TRBV10-3	-
ASSMRWLSPYNEQF	TRBJ2-1	TRBV2	-
ASKRGQLNTEAF	TRBJ1-1	TRBV28	-
ASSPPGTGENNEQF	TRBJ2-1	TRBV5-6	-
ASSRTRGVDEQY	-	TRBV5-4	-
ASSFSSGRAVIPGELF	TRBJ2-2	TRBV7-3	-
ASSDGQGWGAF	TRBJ1-1	TRBV9	-
ASSLNPGNEQF	TRBJ2-1	TRBV6-6	once
ASSHGRTGHQPQH	TRBJ1-5	TRBV7-9	-
ASSLAGQDYEQY	TRBJ2-7	TRBV7-9	-
ASSYRREGLVGELF	TRBJ2-2	TRBV5-5	few
ASSRLGGGF	TRBJ2-1	TRBV7-9	-
ASSTGQGGLAGAYEQY	TRBJ2-7	TRBV13	once
ASQLKVGGEAF	TRBJ1-1	TRBV2	-
ASSPTGLALGGYT	TRBJ1-2	TRBV18	once
ASSLNGNEQF	TRBJ2-1	TRBV7-8	-
ASSARQGRTDTQY	TRBJ2-3	TRBV2	-
ASSGTGDTGELF	TRBJ2-2	TRBV6-1	-
ASGRGQYEQY	TRBJ2-7	TRBV12-5	few
ASSAGQGFYGYT	TRBJ1-2	TRBV2	few
AIKDRGLYGYT	TRBJ1-2	TRBV10-3	few
ASRPLEGGNYGYT	TRBJ1-2	TRBV27	few
ASSHGGTGGMSYEQY	TRBJ2-7	TRBV7-6	-
ASSLRQINTEAF	TRBJ1-1	TRBV5-8	once
ASSQDERYSYEQY	TRBJ2-7	TRBV4-1	-
AISEQDRASNSPLH	TRBJ1-6	TRBV10-3	-
ASTPGDSINQPQH	TRBJ1-5	TRBV19	-
ASSAGLAGAPYEQY	TRBJ2-7	TRBV9	-
ASSQARTGVGYT	TRBJ1-2	TRBV14	-
ASSFRGESYEQY	-	TRBV5-4	-
ASSSGSRETQY	TRBJ2-5	TRBV5-1	-
ATTGQANANSPLH	TRBJ1-6	TRBV10-3	-